A single sample is the source of the 2 T cell receptor beta chains below, sequenced in a study of cytomegalovirus exposure and HLA in healthy donors. The PCR was carried out with 60 Vbeta primers and 13 Jbeta primers. Assay used: immunoSEQ multiplex PCR; TCRdb lists only in-frame clones, some missing. The repertoire table contains 130,000 to 150,000 clones. The sequencing input was PBMCs. These receptors came from a male donor in good health and CMV-seronegative.

V and J are TRBV19 and TRBJ2-7; D is unclear. Trimming pared 1 base from V and 4 bases from J, leaving 8 bases between. Germline lookup yields CDR1 LNHDA and CDR2 SQIVND (reference sequence). The CDR3 consists of 13 residues. The CDR3 DNA sequence: TGTGCCAGTAGTATAGGACACCTTTACGAGCAGTACTTC. Translating it yields CASSIGHLYEQYF.

V is TRBV19 and J is TRBJ2-3; TRBD1 aligns across 7 bases. Unmatched junction bases numbered 4, after V lost 7 bases and J lost 0 bases. The germline CDR1 and CDR2 sequences are LNHDA and SQIVND (reference sequence). This CDR3 is 14 amino acids long. The CDR3 DNA follows: TGTGCCAGTACCAGACAGGGTAGCACAGATACGCAGTATTTT. As protein: CASTRQGSTDTQYF.